The clone carrying this T cell receptor beta chain showed up just once. The data are from a study of blood T cell repertoires in COVID-19. Sequencing used immunoSEQ multiplex PCR; TCRdb keeps in-frame clones, though not all of them. The sample lists around 280,000 clones, around nine tenths occurring once. The sequenced sample consisted of PBMCs or T cells enriched from blood (not recorded which). This receptor was obtained from a woman aged 40 to 50 who had recovered from COVID-19.

CDR3 sequence reads: CASSLETSGSPIYEQYF. For the CDR3, the DNA is TGTGCCAGCAGCTTGGAAACTAGCGGGAGCCCCATCTACGAGCAGTACTTC. This chain joins TRBV5-5 and TRBJ2-7, with 11 bases identical to TRBD2. The CDR3 runs to 17 residues. The V segment lost 0 bases and the J segment 3 bases; nucleotides outside the gene matches: 8. Germline V gives CDR1 SGHKS, CDR2 YYEKEE (reference sequence).